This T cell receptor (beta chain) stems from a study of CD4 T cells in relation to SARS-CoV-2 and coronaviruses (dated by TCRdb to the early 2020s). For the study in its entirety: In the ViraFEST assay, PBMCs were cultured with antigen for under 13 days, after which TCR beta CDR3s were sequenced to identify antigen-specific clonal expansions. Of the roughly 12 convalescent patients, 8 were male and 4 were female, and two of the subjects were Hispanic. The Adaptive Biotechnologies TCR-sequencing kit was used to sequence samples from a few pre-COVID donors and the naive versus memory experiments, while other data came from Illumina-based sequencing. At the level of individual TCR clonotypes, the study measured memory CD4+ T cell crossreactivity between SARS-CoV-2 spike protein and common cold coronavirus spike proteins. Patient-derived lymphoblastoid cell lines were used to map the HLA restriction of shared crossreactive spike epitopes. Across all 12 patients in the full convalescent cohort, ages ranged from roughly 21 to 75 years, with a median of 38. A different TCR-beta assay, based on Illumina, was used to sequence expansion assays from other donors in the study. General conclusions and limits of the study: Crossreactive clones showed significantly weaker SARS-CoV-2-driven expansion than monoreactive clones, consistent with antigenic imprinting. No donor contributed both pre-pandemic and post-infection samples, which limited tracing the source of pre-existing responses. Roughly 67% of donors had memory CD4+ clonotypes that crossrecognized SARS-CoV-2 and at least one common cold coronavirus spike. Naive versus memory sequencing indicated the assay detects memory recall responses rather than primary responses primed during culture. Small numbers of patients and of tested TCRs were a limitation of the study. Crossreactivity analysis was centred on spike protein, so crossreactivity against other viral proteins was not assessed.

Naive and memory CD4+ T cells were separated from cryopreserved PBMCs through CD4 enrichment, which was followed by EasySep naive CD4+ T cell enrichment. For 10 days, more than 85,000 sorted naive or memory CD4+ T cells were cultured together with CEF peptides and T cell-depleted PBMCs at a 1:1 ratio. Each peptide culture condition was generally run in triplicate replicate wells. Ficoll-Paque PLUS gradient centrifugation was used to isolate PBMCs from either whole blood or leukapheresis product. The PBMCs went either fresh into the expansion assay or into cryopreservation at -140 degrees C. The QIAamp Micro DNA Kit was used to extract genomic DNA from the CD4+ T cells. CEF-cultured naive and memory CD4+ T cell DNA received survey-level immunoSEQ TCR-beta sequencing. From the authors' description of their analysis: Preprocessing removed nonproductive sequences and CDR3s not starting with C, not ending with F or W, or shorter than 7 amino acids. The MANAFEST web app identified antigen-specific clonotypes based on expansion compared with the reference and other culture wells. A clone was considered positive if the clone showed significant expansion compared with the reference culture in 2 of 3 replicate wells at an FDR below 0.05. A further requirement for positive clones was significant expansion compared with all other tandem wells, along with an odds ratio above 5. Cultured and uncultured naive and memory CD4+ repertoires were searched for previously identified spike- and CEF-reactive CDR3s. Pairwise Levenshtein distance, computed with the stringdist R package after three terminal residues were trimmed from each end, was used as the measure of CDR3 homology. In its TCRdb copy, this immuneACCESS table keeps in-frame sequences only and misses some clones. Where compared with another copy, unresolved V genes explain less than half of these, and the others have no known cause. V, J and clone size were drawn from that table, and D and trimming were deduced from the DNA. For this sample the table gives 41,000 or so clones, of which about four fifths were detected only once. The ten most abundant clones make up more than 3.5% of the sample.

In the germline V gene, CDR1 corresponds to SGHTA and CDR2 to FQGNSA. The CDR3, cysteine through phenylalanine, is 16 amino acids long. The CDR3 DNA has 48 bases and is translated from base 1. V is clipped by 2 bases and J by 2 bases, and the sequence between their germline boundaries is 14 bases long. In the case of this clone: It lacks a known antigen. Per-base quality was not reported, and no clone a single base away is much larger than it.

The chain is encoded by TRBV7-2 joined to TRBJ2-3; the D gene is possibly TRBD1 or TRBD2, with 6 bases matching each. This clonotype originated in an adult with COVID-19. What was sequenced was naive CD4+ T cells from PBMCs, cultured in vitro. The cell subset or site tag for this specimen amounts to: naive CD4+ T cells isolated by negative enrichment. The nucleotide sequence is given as TGTGCCAGCAGCTTATTCCGGGGGCGTATCACAGATACGCAGTATTTT. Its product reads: CASSLFRGRITDTQYF. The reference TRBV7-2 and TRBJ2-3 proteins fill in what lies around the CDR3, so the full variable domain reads GAGVSQSPSNKVTEKGKDVELRCDPISGHTALYWYRQSLGQGLEFLIYFQGNSAPDKSGLPSDRFSAERTGGSVSTLTIQRTQQEDSAVYLCASSLFRGRITDTQYFGPGTRLTVL.